This is a list of T cell receptor beta chains from one sample in a study of T cell responses to AZD1222 COVID-19 vaccine. Using immunoSEQ multiplex PCR, the repertoire was profiled, and TCRdb retains in-frame clones only, with some absent. The sample consists of 65,000 to 70,000 clones, about four fifths of them appearing once. The sequenced sample was peripheral blood, obtained 28 days after the second AZD1222 dose. Every receptor here comes from an adult who received the AZD1222 COVID-19 vaccine. The CDR3 runs from the conserved cysteine through the conserved F or W. Each record gives: J gene, clone size, D gene, V gene, CDR3 length, CDR3 protein, CDR3 DNA. A D gene is named only where the DNA matches it firmly. Expanded clones get a size class; other rows say once, few or many, or leave the size out.

>TRBJ1-5|once|-|TRBV4-2|13
CASSHRGDQPQHF
TGTGCCAGCAGCCACCGCGGGGATCAGCCCCAGCATTTT
>TRBJ1-1|few|TRBD1|TRBV6-4|14
CASSDGQGNTEAFF
TGTGCCAGCAGTGACGGACAGGGGAACACTGAAGCTTTCTTT
>TRBJ2-7|-|-|TRBV7-2|15
CASRSLRVGVAEQYF
TGTGCCAGCAGGTCTCTGCGGGTGGGAGTCGCCGAGCAGTACTTC
>TRBJ1-4|-|-|TRBV6-5|15
CASKIGPATNEKLFF
TGTGCCAGCAAAATCGGACCCGCAACTAATGAAAAACTGTTTTTT
>TRBJ1-4|-|-|TRBV7-2|12
CASSPQGEKLFF
TGTGCCAGCAGCCCCCAGGGTGAAAAACTGTTTTTT
>TRBJ1-1|-|-|TRBV27|15
CASSFGKRGNTEAFF
TGTGCCAGCAGTTTCGGGAAGAGGGGGAACACTGAAGCTTTCTTT
>TRBJ1-2|-|-|TRBV6-5|14
CASSYSTTGDGYTF
TGTGCCAGCAGTTACTCGACGACGGGAGATGGCTACACCTTC
>TRBJ2-7|-|-|TRBV6-5|14
CASSRRETSYEQYF
TGTGCCAGCAGTCGCAGGGAGACCTCCTACGAGCAGTACTTC
>TRBJ2-7|-|-|TRBV19|13
CATTTPGFREQYF
TGTGCCACCACTACGCCGGGGTTTAGGGAGCAGTACTTC
>TRBJ1-1|few|-|TRBV4-3|15
CASSQDQGGLTEAFF
TGCGCCAGCAGCCAAGATCAGGGCGGTCTCACTGAAGCTTTCTTT
>TRBJ2-1|-|TRBD2|TRBV6-1|15
CASSEAGGSYNEQFF
TGTGCCAGCAGTGAAGCCGGGGGGTCCTACAATGAGCAGTTCTTC
>TRBJ2-3|-|-|TRBV5-1|11
CASSFTDTQYF
TGCGCCAGCAGCTTCACAGATACGCAGTATTTT
>TRBJ1-4|-|-|TRBV4-3|17
CASSQDYLGATNEKLFF
TGCGCCAGCAGCCAAGATTATCTGGGTGCAACTAATGAAAAACTGTTTTTT